This TCR beta chain was profiled in a study of blood T cells in healthy people across ages. Germline lookup yields CDR1 MNHNY and CDR2 SVGAGI (reference sequence). V lost 7 bases and J lost 4, with 13 bases in between. The length of the CDR3 is 13 residues. Next came a second PCR, run for 7 to 11 cycles, which used a sample-barcoded 5' primer along with a J-beta primer mix. Using its own MiXCR run on the 5' RACE reads, TCRdb lists one record per CDR3 protein. The table lists 1.5 million to 2 million distinct CDR3 sequences, about 50% of them singletons, with approximately 2.1% in the top ten. Peripheral blood samples of about 10 milliliters were drawn from each donor.

V usage is TRBV6-6 and J usage is TRBJ1-2; D unclear. Sequenced: blood. This receptor was taken from a woman aged 35 to 49 in good health. The CDR3 spells CASTDGRSYGYTF. The CDR3 DNA follows: TGTGCCAGCACCGACGGACGGAGCTATGGCTACACCTTC.